A single sample gave rise to the 28 T cell receptor beta chains below, sequenced in a study of cytomegalovirus exposure and HLA in healthy donors. Libraries were prepared by immunoSEQ multiplex PCR; TCRdb keeps only in-frame clonotypes and omits some of them. The repertoire holds about 88,000 clones, with 84% as singletons. Sequencing used PBMCs. The receptor source for this set is a woman under 30 in good health and CMV-seropositive.

The chain employs TRBV7-3 and TRBJ2-7, with 12 bases that match TRBD1. The junction had 3 bases not matched to a gene; V was cut back by 6 bases and J by 6 bases. The germline V gene has CDR1 SGHTA and CDR2 FQGTGA. This CDR3 comprises 13 residues. CDR3 loop: CASSRDRGLEQYF. For the CDR3, the DNA is TGTGCCAGCAGTCGGGACAGGGGGCTCGAGCAGTACTTC.

The chain links TRBV6-6 to TRBJ2-3; TRBD1 aligns across 7 bases. Germline CDR1 and CDR2: MNHNY and SVGAGI (reference sequence). J gave up 4 bases and V 7 bases, and 5 bases lay outside the gene matches. There are 13 residues in the CDR3. This CDR3 is CASTLQGADTQYF. The CDR3 DNA sequence: TGTGCCAGCACCCTTCAGGGGGCAGATACGCAGTATTTT.

This clone was counted only a few times. J is TRBJ2-2 and V is TRBV6-4; D unclear. V was trimmed by 0 bases and J by 3 bases, leaving 5 bases between them. Germline values: CDR1 MRHNA, CDR2 SNTAGT. The CDR3 has 14 residues. In DNA form, the CDR3 reads TGTGCCAGCAGTGACTCACAAGACACCGGGGAGCTGTTTTTT. The encoded protein is CASSDSQDTGELFF.

This clone appeared a single time. V usage is TRBV11-3 and J usage is TRBJ1-6; D remains unclear. The CDR3 is made up of 13 amino acids. Trimming removed 3 bases from V and 9 bases from J, with 9 bases in between. Germline CDR1 is SGHNT and CDR2 is YENEEA. The DNA for the CDR3 is TGTGCCAGCAGCTTCCCGGGTTCTTCACCCCTCCACTTT. This sequence encodes CASSFPGSSPLHF.

This chain links TRBV2 with TRBJ1-5; no clear D gene. The CDR3 has 16 residues. Germline V gene data show CDR1 as SNHLY and CDR2 as FYNNEI. V gave up 0 bases and J gave up 1 base, with 10 bases separating them. The DNA of the CDR3 is TGTGCCAGCAGTGAAGCCCCGGGGTACAGCAATCAGCCCCAGCATTTT. Encoded protein: CASSEAPGYSNQPQHF.

The table lists this clone with a count of one. The CDR3: CASRRASGAQETQYF. CDR3 nucleotide sequence: TGTGCCAGCAGGAGGGCTAGCGGCGCACAAGAGACCCAGTACTTC. The chain has TRBV2 and TRBJ2-5, with 7 bases lining up with TRBD2. The CDR3 contains 15 residues. Germline V gene data show CDR1 as SNHLY and CDR2 as FYNNEI. The V segment lost 6 bases and the J segment 2 bases; nucleotides outside the gene matches: 9.

This chain links TRBV4-3 with TRBJ1-4; D is undetermined. This CDR3 comprises 15 residues. Germline CDR1 reads LGHNA; CDR2 reads YSLEER. Trimming took off 0 bases at V and 4 bases at J, with 9 bases between the two ends. The CDR3, as DNA: TGCGCCAGCAGCCAAGATTTTGGACTTAATGAAAAACTGTTTTTT. It translates to CASSQDFGLNEKLFF.

The chain recombines TRBV15 with TRBJ2-2; 8 nucleotides agree with TRBD1. CDR3 length equals 15 residues. J gave up 7 bases and V 0 bases, and 4 bases lay outside the gene matches. Germline V lookup: CDR1 LNHNV, CDR2 YYDKDF (reference sequence). DNA of the CDR3: TGTGCCACCAGCAGAGATCGACAGGGGTACGGGGAGCTGTTTTTT. It specifies CATSRDRQGYGELFF.

The chain couples TRBV7-7 to TRBJ2-2; 10 bases are a match to TRBD1. Per the germline V gene, CDR1 is SSHAT and CDR2 is FNYEAQ (reference sequence). CDR3 length equals 15 residues. V dropped 5 bases and J dropped 3; count of bases not matched to a gene: 3. The DNA for the CDR3 is TGTGCCAGCAGCACGGACAGGGGGTACACCGGGGAGCTGTTTTTT. Its translation: CASSTDRGYTGELFF.

The chain employs TRBV19 and TRBJ1-2; 8 bases line up with TRBD1. The V gene's germline CDR1 is LNHDA and CDR2 SQIVND (reference sequence). V shed 0 bases and J 2 bases; nucleotides not matched to a gene: 8. This CDR3 has 17 amino acids. As DNA, the CDR3 is TGTGCCAGTAGTATAGACCCCGCCAGGGGGCGAAACTATGGCTACACCTTC. Amino acid sequence: CASSIDPARGRNYGYTF.

The sample holds a few counts of this clone. The chain uses TRBV5-8 and TRBJ1-2; TRBD1 might be the D (6 bases). Trimming stripped 4 bases from V and 4 bases from J, with 11 bases between. The CDR3 sequence is 13 residues long. CDR1 SGHTS and CDR2 YDEGEE come from the germline V gene. The DNA of the CDR3 is TGTGCCAGCAGCAGGGACATGGCCTATGGCTACACCTTC. Translation: CASSRDMAYGYTF.

The genes are TRBV6-5 and TRBJ1-2, with TRBD1 as a possible D gene (5 bases). V was cut by 6 bases and J by 4 bases, with 18 bases left in between. The CDR3 extends over 15 amino acids. CDR1 and CDR2 from the germline V gene are MNHEY and SVGAGI. Here the CDR3 DNA reads TGTGCCAGCAGCCCCGGGGGTAGGGCTCCCTATGGCTACACCTTC. Its protein product is CASSPGGRAPYGYTF.

The rearrangement joins TRBV7-8 to TRBJ1-4, with D tentatively TRBD1 (5 bases). V gave up 5 bases and J gave up 13 bases, with 14 bases separating them. This CDR3 spans 12 amino acids. CDR1 is SGHVS, CDR2 FQNEAQ, per germline. CDR3 in DNA: TGTGCCAGCAGCCATCAGGGCACGGGACTGTTTTTT. It yields the protein CASSHQGTGLFF.

The V call is TRBV27, the J call TRBJ2-2; possible D gene TRBD2, 5 bases. Trimming took 1 base from V and 1 from J, leaving 7 bases between them. The CDR3 runs to 15 residues. CDR1 is MNHEY, CDR2 SMNVEV, per germline (reference sequence). The CDR3 DNA reads TGTGCCAGCAGTTTATACGAGGGGAACACCGGGGAGCTGTTTTTT. The encoded protein is CASSLYEGNTGELFF.

This chain uses TRBV27 with TRBJ2-3; D is uncertain. The CDR3 runs to 13 residues. V gave up 5 bases and J gave up 4 bases, with 10 bases separating them. From germline, CDR1 is MNHEY and CDR2 SMNVEV (reference sequence). CDR3 amino acids: CASSPIPADTQYF. CDR3 in DNA: TGTGCCAGCAGTCCCATCCCGGCAGATACGCAGTATTTT.

The chain employs TRBV4-2 and TRBJ2-7; 10 nucleotides match TRBD2. The CDR3 is 21 residues long. Germline V gives CDR1 LGHNA, CDR2 YNFKEQ. Trimming cost V 4 bases and J 0 bases; bases outside gene matches: 21. The CDR3 spells CASSPRGGSGGLTDDSYEQYF. The CDR3 DNA sequence: TGTGCCAGCAGCCCACGGGGGGGTAGCGGGGGGCTTACTGATGACTCCTACGAGCAGTACTTC.

The chain links TRBV5-8 to TRBJ1-3; 7 bases align to TRBD1. V was clipped by 5 bases and J by 9 bases; unmatched bases: 5. Germline V gene data show CDR1 as SGHTS and CDR2 as YDEGEE. This CDR3 is built from 12 residues. The CDR3: CASSQQGTTIYF. DNA of the CDR3: TGTGCCAGCAGTCAACAGGGGACCACCATATATTTT.

This clone was seen a few times. The J gene is TRBJ2-7, the V gene TRBV19; 10 bases are a match to TRBD2. The germline V gene has CDR1 LNHDA and CDR2 SQIVND (reference sequence). Trimming removed 6 bases from V and 4 bases from J; junction bases left unmatched: 9. CDR3 length equals 15 residues. Written as DNA, the CDR3 is TGTGCCAGTAGACTAGCGGGGACGGACATTTACGAGCAGTACTTC. Its translation is CASRLAGTDIYEQYF. Using reference TRBV19 and TRBJ2-7 for the parts outside the CDR3, the full variable domain is DGGITQSPKYLFRKEGQNVTLSCEQNLNHDAMYWYRQDPGQGLRLIYYSQIVNDFQKGDIAEGYSVSREKKESFPLTVTSAQKNPTAFYLCASRLAGTDIYEQYFGPGTRLTVT.

This clone was counted between two and nine times. The CDR3 is CASSPTTGFWPQHF. The CDR3 DNA is TGTGCCAGCAGTCCCACGACAGGTTTTTGGCCCCAGCATTTT. This chain joins TRBV27 and TRBJ1-5; D perhaps matches TRBD1 (6 bases). Trimming left V 5 bases short and J 9 bases short, with 17 bases between. Germline CDR1 reads MNHEY; CDR2 reads SMNVEV (reference sequence). The CDR3 contains 14 residues.

The chain couples TRBV19 to TRBJ1-2, with TRBD1 as a possible D gene (6 bases). Germline V gene sequence: CDR1 LNHDA, CDR2 SQIVND (reference sequence). This CDR3 region has 13 residues. V lost 7 bases to trimming and J lost 1 base, with 10 bases between them. The CDR3, as DNA: TGTGCCAGTAATGGGGGCCTTAACTATGGCTACACCTTC. This encodes CASNGGLNYGYTF.

This sequence joins TRBV19 and TRBJ2-1, with a weak D call TRBD1 (6 bases). Germline V gene lookup returns CDR1 LNHDA and CDR2 SQIVND (reference sequence). The CDR3 extends over 16 amino acids. The V gene lost 7 bases and the J gene lost 2 bases, with 18 bases spanning the gap. The CDR3: CASTRRPRGPYNEQFF. CDR3 bases: TGTGCCAGTACCCGTCGCCCCAGGGGCCCCTACAATGAGCAGTTCTTC.

This chain connects TRBV6-4 to TRBJ2-3, with D perhaps matching TRBD2 (6 bases). Trimming removed 3 bases at V and 6 bases at J, with 13 bases between. This CDR3 spans 14 amino acids. The germline V gene encodes CDR1 MRHNA and CDR2 SNTAGT. CDR3 protein: CASSDTSAGDTQYF. In DNA, the CDR3 is TGTGCCAGCAGTGATACCTCCGCGGGGGATACGCAGTATTTT.

J is TRBJ1-4 and V is TRBV7-2, with D possibly being TRBD1 (5 bases). The V and J ends lost 1 base and 4 bases respectively, with 13 bases between them. The CDR3 runs 16 residues. Per the germline V gene, CDR1 is SGHTA and CDR2 is FQGNSA. This chain's CDR3 is CASSLERGHLNEKLFF. The CDR3 DNA sequence: TGTGCCAGCAGCTTAGAAAGGGGCCATCTTAATGAAAAACTGTTTTTT.

The chain couples TRBV29-1 to TRBJ2-3; 8 bases agree with TRBD2. The CDR3 extends over 13 amino acids. Trimming cost V 4 bases and J 5 bases; bases outside gene matches: 5. Germline loops: CDR1 SQVTM, CDR2 ANQGSEA. The CDR3 bases are TGCAGCGTTGTACGCGGGAGGCAAGATACGCAGTATTTT. This gives the protein CSVVRGRQDTQYF.

This chain links TRBV19 with TRBJ1-2; D is unclear. The CDR3 runs to 13 residues. Germline CDR1 reads LNHDA; CDR2 reads SQIVND (reference sequence). V lost 3 bases to trimming and J lost 3 bases, with 8 bases between them. The CDR3 spells CASSMSSDYGYTF. In nucleotides, the CDR3 is TGTGCCAGTAGTATGTCGAGTGACTATGGCTACACCTTC.

The chain carries TRBV28 and TRBJ1-5, with D maybe TRBD1 (5 bases). The V and J ends lost 3 bases and 0 bases respectively, with 9 bases between them. CDR1 and CDR2 from the germline V gene are MDHEN and SYDVKM. There are 15 residues in the CDR3. The CDR3 DNA is TGTGCCAGCAGTTTGGGGGGAAATAGCAATCAGCCCCAGCATTTT. It is translated as CASSLGGNSNQPQHF.

The chain recombines TRBV28 with TRBJ1-4; 7 bases match TRBD1. Trimming removed 4 bases from V and 3 bases from J; junction bases left unmatched: 5. The germline gives CDR1 MDHEN, CDR2 SYDVKM. The CDR3 sequence is 15 residues long. This CDR3 is CASSYSGTANEKLFF. The CDR3, as DNA: TGTGCCAGCAGTTACTCCGGGACAGCTAATGAAAAACTGTTTTTT.

This chain links TRBV2 with TRBJ2-7, with D maybe TRBD2 (5 bases). Per the germline V gene, CDR1 is SNHLY and CDR2 is FYNNEI. V dropped 3 bases and J dropped 4 bases, with 16 bases sitting between them. The CDR3 totals 15 residues. As DNA, the CDR3 is TGTGCCAGCAGTGACCCCCTTCGGGGAACTTACGAGCAGTACTTC. This gives the protein CASSDPLRGTYEQYF.